The T cell receptor beta chain under discussion was sequenced for a study of cytomegalovirus exposure and HLA in healthy donors. The CDR3 sequence is 14 residues long. The germline V gene has CDR1 LNHNV and CDR2 YYDKDF (reference sequence). V shed 2 bases and J shed 5 bases, with 9 bases lying between them. This clone was counted a few times. Its target is unknown. The study's findings and limits: In an earlier analysis, most TCR beta V segments were productive about 90% or about 30% of the time. It was likely that a cluster of highly shared sequence variants was a sequencing artifact. A later analysis found TCR association rates differed by HLA locus, highest for DRB1 and lowest for HLA-C.

60 Vbeta and 13 Jbeta primers were used in PCR. This table comes from immunoSEQ multiplex PCR, and its TCRdb copy is limited to in-frame clones, with some not included. The sample lists roughly 200,000 clones; under 9.5% were seen once. This TCR was recovered from a woman aged 25 to 39 in good health and CMV-seropositive. Input material: PBMCs. J is TRBJ1-4 and V is TRBV15; D is undetermined. The CDR3 sequence is CATSRNGGNEKLFF. CDR3 nucleotides: TGTGCCACCAGCAGAAACGGAGGGAATGAAAAACTGTTTTTT.